The next 30 T cell receptor beta chains were all read from a single sample in a study of T cell clonality in common variable immunodeficiency. The repertoire was sequenced with immunoSEQ multiplex PCR; TCRdb's copy has only in-frame clones and lacks some. This sample carries tens of thousands of clones, none of them present only once. Material: peripheral blood mononuclear cells. Source of these receptors: a person aged 18 to 75 in good health.

This clone was observed at least ten times. Sequencing ends 3 residues short of the CDR3 end; the germline J gene provides the rest. This rearrangement joins TRBV10-3 to TRBJ2-3, with 7 bases lining up with TRBD1. Trimming took 0 bases from V and 3 from J; bases not matched to a gene: 3. Germline CDR1 ENHRY, CDR2 SYGVKD. This CDR3 is 15 amino acids long. The CDR3 sequence is CAISESTQGTDTQYF. The CDR3 DNA, read in part, is TGTGCCATCAGTGAGTCGACACAGGGGACAGATACG.

This clone occurred many times. The read falls 3 residues short of the CDR3 end, and the missing part is taken from the germline J gene. This sequence joins TRBV20-1 and TRBJ2-1; D possibly corresponds to TRBD1 (6 bases). The V end was cut by 3 bases, the J end by 8 bases, with 20 bases between. This CDR3 comprises 15 residues. Germline-derived CDR1 and CDR2 are DFQATT and SNEGSKA (reference sequence). The CDR3: CSASDRVGGRDEQFF. The CDR3 DNA, read in part, is TGCAGTGCTAGTGACCGCGTAGGGGGTCGAGATGAG.

In this sample, this clone turned up a few times. The read stops 3 residues short of the end of the CDR3; the missing end is completed from the germline J gene. The chain joins TRBV6-1 to TRBJ1-2; D is possibly TRBD1 (6 bases). The CDR3 is made up of 14 amino acids. Per germline, CDR1 MNHNS and CDR2 SASEGT. Incomplete CDR3 DNA: TGTGCCAGCAGTGACCAACCCCAGGGGTCGGGC. This gives the protein CASSDQPQGSG. The entire CDR3 protein reads CASSDQPQGSGYTF.

The table lists this clone with many counts. The missing CDR3 end, 3 residues past where the read stops, is filled in from the germline J gene. This chain connects TRBV5-6 to TRBJ2-7; D not resolved. CDR3 length equals 15 residues. The ends were cut back, 0 bases at V and 2 bases at J, with 12 bases in the middle. Germline V lookup: CDR1 SGHDT, CDR2 YYEEEE. The CDR3 DNA, read in part, is TGTGCCAGCAGCTTGGTGAGTGTCGGTGCCTACGAG. It encodes CASSLVSVGAYE. Given in full, the CDR3 is CASSLVSVGAYEQYF.

There are many counts of this clone. The sequenced CDR3 bases are TGTGCCAGCAGCCAGATGGACAGCAATTATGGC. Translated, it gives CASSQMDSNYG. The full-length CDR3 reads as CASSQMDSNYGYTF. J is TRBJ1-2 and V is TRBV14; maybe TRBD1 (6 bases). The observed sequence ends 3 residues before the CDR3 terminus, with the missing tail filled in from the germline J gene. With 3 bases removed from V and 5 bases from J, the gap between germline ends came to 13 bases. This CDR3 is built from 14 residues. CDR1 and CDR2 (germline): SGHDN, FVKESK.

This clone was seen a few times. The DNA ends 3 residues before the CDR3 does, and the rest of the CDR3 is filled in from the germline J gene. The chain is built from TRBV30 and TRBJ2-5; the D gene is possibly TRBD1 (6 bases). Germline V lookup: CDR1 GTSNPN, CDR2 SVGIG (reference sequence). The CDR3 is 12 residues long. Between the trimmed V and J ends, which lost 3 bases and 4 bases, there was a span of 9 bases. This chain's CDR3 is CAWSPTGETQYF. Incomplete CDR3 DNA: TGTGCCTGGAGCCCGACAGGAGAGACC.

Regarding this clone: The read halts 3 residues ahead of the CDR3 end, with the missing end drawn from the germline J gene. The rearrangement links TRBV20-1 to TRBJ2-7; D gene ambiguous. The length of the CDR3 is 13 residues. V was clipped by 5 bases and J by 0 bases, with 11 bases between them. CDR1 DFQATT and CDR2 SNEGSKA come from the germline V gene (reference sequence). The sequenced part of the CDR3 DNA is TGCAGTGCTTCCCATAGAAGCTCCTACGAG. It specifies CSASHRSSYE. The whole CDR3 reads CSASHRSSYEQYF.

This clone was detected ten times or more. The CDR3 end is not reached by the read, which stops 3 residues before it; the germline J gene fills it in. V is TRBV28 and J is TRBJ2-3; TRBD1 agrees at 8 bases. V lost 10 bases, J lost 3 bases, and 9 bases stayed unmatched. The CDR3 is 14 residues long. Germline V lookup: CDR1 MDHEN, CDR2 SYDVKM. The part of the CDR3 DNA that was read is TGTGCCACCGACAGGGGTTTTGATACAGATACG. It encodes CATDRGFDTDT. The whole CDR3 region reads CATDRGFDTDTQYF.

In its sample, this clone was seen many times. The read terminates 3 residues ahead of where the CDR3 ends, so the germline J gene completes it. This sequence joins TRBV28 and TRBJ2-3; 11 nucleotides match TRBD1. V shed 5 bases, J shed 3 bases, and the junction held 1 base outside the gene matches. Germline CDR1 reads MDHEN; CDR2 reads SYDVKM. The CDR3 length is 14 residues. The sequenced part of the CDR3 DNA is TGTGCCAGCAGTAGGGACAGGGGGACAGATACG. Protein: CASSRDRGTDT. The full CDR3 protein is CASSRDRGTDTQYF.

This clone was seen a few times. The read ends 3 residues before the CDR3 terminus; that terminus is restored from the germline J gene. This chain joins TRBV5-1 and TRBJ2-2, with D maybe TRBD1 (5 bases). CDR1 and CDR2 (germline): SGHRS, YFSETQ. The CDR3 has 16 residues. CDR3 region: CASSFSFSAGANVLFF. CDR3 bases read: TGCGCCAGCAGTTTTTCCTTCAGTGCTGGGGCCAACGTG.

This clone was seen at least ten times. The read is 3 residues too short to cover the CDR3 end, so that end is filled in from the germline J gene. V usage is TRBV4-2 and J usage is TRBJ2-5, with a weak D call TRBD2 (6 bases). This CDR3 has 17 residues. With 2 bases removed from V and 2 bases from J, the gap between germline ends came to 18 bases. CDR1 is LGHNA, CDR2 YNFKEQ, per germline. CDR3 DNA (partial): TGTGCCAGCAGCCAACCCATGGGGGTAGCGGAACAAGAGACC. Protein: CASSQPMGVAEQET. The whole CDR3 sequence reads CASSQPMGVAEQETQYF.

There are many counts of this clone. The read ends 3 residues before the CDR3 terminus; that terminus is restored from the germline J gene. The chain links TRBV19 to TRBJ2-1, with 8 bases matching TRBD2. The trim removed 6 bases at V and 7 bases at J, leaving 5 bases unmatched. The CDR3 is 13 amino acids. CDR1 and CDR2 from the germline V gene are LNHDA and SQIVND (reference sequence). The CDR3 protein is CASRAGGRNEQFF. The sequenced CDR3 bases are TGTGCCAGTAGGGCGGGAGGTAGAAATGAG.

This clone was seen ten or more times. The read terminates 3 residues ahead of where the CDR3 ends, so the germline J gene completes it. J is TRBJ1-2 and V is TRBV6-1, with D possibly TRBD1 on 5 matching bases. The CDR3 runs 13 residues. The V end lost 2 bases, the J end lost 7 bases, and 11 bases lay between the germline ends. Germline CDR1 reads MNHNS; CDR2 reads SASEGT. CDR3 DNA (partial): TGTGCCAGCAGTGAATCTATAGGGGTTGGC. This codes for CASSESIGVG. The complete CDR3 reads CASSESIGVGYTF.

This clone was detected many times. The read finishes 3 residues shy of the CDR3 end, and the germline J gene is used to complete it. This sequence joins TRBV5-1 and TRBJ2-6; D remains ambiguous. Germline CDR1 SGHRS, CDR2 YFSETQ. The CDR3 covers 16 residues. The ends were cut back, 0 bases at V and 0 bases at J, with 7 bases in the middle. CDR3: CASSLELNSGANVLTF. CDR3 DNA, as far as it was read: TGCGCCAGCAGCTTGGAGCTAAACTCTGGGGCCAACGTC.

This clone was seen repeatedly, ten times or more. CDR3 bases read: TGCGCCAGCAGGCGGTCCTCTGGAAACACC. As protein: CASRRSSGNT. The full CDR3 is CASRRSSGNTIYF. This chain uses TRBV5-1 with TRBJ1-3; D uncertain. The CDR3 end falls 3 residues outside the read, so it is completed with the germline J gene. The CDR3 consists of 13 residues. From germline, CDR1 is SGHRS and CDR2 YFSETQ. The V and J ends lost 5 bases and 0 bases respectively, with 6 bases between them.

This clone has ten or more counts. The read terminates 3 residues before the CDR3 end, so the remaining end is supplied by the germline J gene. The gene calls are TRBV20-1 and TRBJ1-6, with 8 bases fitting TRBD1. CDR3 length: 14 residues. Germline V gene lookup returns CDR1 DFQATT and CDR2 SNEGSKA (reference sequence). The junction had 6 bases not matched to a gene; V was cut back by 2 bases and J by 9 bases. The sequenced CDR3 bases are TGCAGTGCTAGACCCGACAGGGGAACTTCACCC. Amino acid sequence: CSARPDRGTSP. The entire CDR3 reads CSARPDRGTSPLHF.

About this clone: The read ends 3 residues shy of where the CDR3 ends; the end is completed using the germline J gene. The chain combines TRBV20-1 with TRBJ2-3; D is perhaps TRBD2 (5 bases). V was shortened by 0 bases and J by 1 base, with 8 bases between the two germline ends. This CDR3 region has 14 residues. The germline V gene has CDR1 DFQATT and CDR2 SNEGSKA (reference sequence). CDR3 DNA, as far as it was read: TGCAGTGCTAGAGATCTGCGGGGCACAGATACG. Translating it yields CSARDLRGTDT. The entire CDR3 protein is CSARDLRGTDTQYF.

This clone was counted at least ten times. Read sequence stops 3 residues before the CDR3 end, and the germline J gene provides the missing end. The chain employs TRBV19 and TRBJ2-1; D is possibly TRBD1 (6 bases). The germline V gene encodes CDR1 LNHDA and CDR2 SQIVND (reference sequence). V was trimmed by 7 bases and J by 1 base, leaving 14 bases between them. The CDR3 is made up of 15 amino acids. The CDR3 loop reads CASTPGTISYNEQFF. The DNA read from the CDR3 is TGTGCCAGTACCCCGGGGACAATATCCTACAATGAG.

This clone appeared many times. The CDR3 end falls 3 residues outside the read, so it is completed with the germline J gene. This chain uses TRBV30 with TRBJ2-1; 11 nucleotides agree with TRBD2. J was trimmed by 8 bases and V by 5 bases; bases with no gene match: 2. Germline V CDR1 and CDR2: GTSNPN, SVGIG (reference sequence). CDR3 length equals 12 residues. The CDR3 here is CAWLAGGDEQFF. The DNA read from the CDR3 is TGTGCCTGGCTAGCGGGAGGCGATGAG.

This clone has ten or more counts. The read comes to an end 3 residues before the CDR3 does, leaving the germline J gene to fill in the end. The chain couples TRBV29-1 to TRBJ2-7; 12 bases map to TRBD2. The junction had 7 bases not matched to a gene; V was cut back by 7 bases and J by 3 bases. Germline V gives CDR1 SQVTM, CDR2 ANQGSEA. The CDR3 consists of 14 residues. CDR3 bases read: TGCAGCGCCGGAGGGACTAGCGGGTACTACGAG. Its translation: CSAGGTSGYYE. The full-length CDR3 reads as CSAGGTSGYYEQYF.

This clone occurred many times. The CDR3 goes on 3 residues after the read ends, and that part is filled in from the germline J gene. The chain carries TRBV10-1 and TRBJ2-1; 9 nucleotides agree with TRBD2. Germline loops: CDR1 WNHNN, CDR2 SYGVQD (reference sequence). The CDR3 consists of 15 residues. J was trimmed by 2 bases and V by 6 bases; bases with no gene match: 5. CDR3 sequence: CASRSRLAAYNEQFF. Incomplete CDR3 DNA: TGCGCCAGCAGAAGCAGACTAGCGGCCTACAATGAG.

This clone has a handful of counts. The read stops 3 residues short of the end of the CDR3; the missing end is completed from the germline J gene. The chain recombines TRBV20-1 with TRBJ2-1, with TRBD1 identical over 7 bases. Germline CDR1 reads DFQATT; CDR2 reads SNEGSKA (reference sequence). The CDR3 covers 14 residues. The junction had 9 bases not matched to a gene; V was cut back by 6 bases and J by 4 bases. Partial CDR3 DNA: TGCAGTGCCAACCCCGAGACAGGGTACAATGAG. Encoded protein: CSANPETGYNE. The complete CDR3 reads CSANPETGYNEQFF.

This clone was seen ten or more times. The sequence runs out 3 residues before the end of the CDR3; the remainder is reconstructed from the germline J gene. The V and J genes are TRBV7-2 and TRBJ2-2, with no clear D. Germline CDR1 and CDR2: SGHTA and FQGNSA. CDR3 length equals 12 residues. V was shortened by 4 bases and J by 4 bases, with 4 bases between the two germline ends. The DNA read from the CDR3 is TGTGCCAGCAGCTCCTTCACCGGGGAG. Protein: CASSSFTGE. The whole CDR3 is CASSSFTGELFF.

This clone was counted at least ten times. The CDR3 goes on 3 residues after the read ends, and that part is filled in from the germline J gene. This sequence joins TRBV20-1 and TRBJ2-2; 10 bases agree with TRBD1. This CDR3 has 14 residues. In germline, CDR1 is DFQATT, CDR2 SNEGSKA (reference sequence). The DNA read from the CDR3 is TGCAGTGCTAGGGACAGGGGGTCAAGTGAAAAG. Residues: CSARDRGSSEK. The whole CDR3 sequence reads CSARDRGSSEKLFF.

This clone was picked up many times. The missing CDR3 end, 3 residues past where the read stops, is filled in from the germline J gene. This chain uses TRBV4-1 with TRBJ2-7, with 9 bases matching TRBD2. V lost 1 base, J lost 3 bases, and 7 bases stayed unmatched. This CDR3 comprises 16 residues. The V gene's germline CDR1 is MGHRA and CDR2 YSYEKL. CDR3 residues: CASSQGWSGRIYEQYF. The sequenced CDR3 bases are TGCGCCAGCAGCCAAGGTTGGAGCGGGAGGATCTACGAG.

The sample holds many counts of this clone. The read stops 3 residues short of the end of the CDR3; the missing end is completed from the germline J gene. The chain carries TRBV20-1 and TRBJ1-5, with D tentatively TRBD1 (5 bases). Germline CDR1 reads DFQATT; CDR2 reads SNEGSKA (reference sequence). The length of the CDR3 is 14 residues. V gave up 4 bases and J gave up 5 bases, with 15 bases separating them. The CDR3 spells CSAIKGALDQPQHF. CDR3 DNA (partial): TGCAGTGCTATAAAAGGGGCGCTCGATCAGCCC.

This clone occurred many times. The sequenced CDR3 bases are TGTGCCAGTAGGGCACAGGGAGCAACTAATGAAAAA. Translated: CASRAQGATNEK. Given in full, the CDR3 is CASRAQGATNEKLFF. This rearrangement joins TRBV19 to TRBJ1-4, with D possibly matching TRBD1 (6 bases). Read sequence stops 3 residues before the CDR3 end, and the germline J gene provides the missing end. V lost 6 bases to trimming and J lost 0 bases, with 11 bases between them. In germline, CDR1 is LNHDA, CDR2 SQIVND (reference sequence). CDR3 size: 15 residues.

There are many counts of this clone. The CDR3 end falls 3 residues outside the read, so it is completed with the germline J gene. The V and J genes are TRBV7-3 and TRBJ2-1, with TRBD2 matching 15 bases. V gave up 5 bases and J gave up 8 bases; unmatched junction bases: 10. Per germline, CDR1 SGHTA and CDR2 FQGTGA. The CDR3 spans 17 residues. The CDR3 DNA, read in part, is TGTGCCAGCAGCCCCCTCGGACTAGCGGGAGGGGGGGATGAG. Translation: CASSPLGLAGGGDE. The whole CDR3 region reads CASSPLGLAGGGDEQFF.

As to this clone: The observed sequence ends 3 residues before the CDR3 terminus, with the missing tail filled in from the germline J gene. V and J are TRBV7-9 and TRBJ1-4; possibly TRBD1 for D (5 bases). The CDR3 is made up of 14 amino acids. Germline-derived CDR1 and CDR2 are SEHNR and FQNEAQ (reference sequence). CDR3 bases read: TGTGCCAGCAGCTTCAGCTCTGGGGCCAACGTA. Translating it yields CASSFSSGANV. The entire CDR3 sequence reads CASSFSSGANVLFF.

This clone was picked up a small number of times. The sequenced fragment ends 3 residues before the CDR3 boundary, so the rest is inferred from the germline J gene. This chain uses TRBV20-1 with TRBJ2-1; 8 nucleotides line up with TRBD2. The CDR3 runs to 16 residues. Looked up from germline, CDR1 is DFQATT and CDR2 is SNEGSKA (reference sequence). The V gene end was trimmed by 3 bases and the J gene end by 0 bases; junction bases not matched to a gene: 7. The CDR3 DNA, read in part, is TGCAGTGCTAGCCGAGCGGGAGTACCCTCCTACAATGAG. The encoded protein is CSASRAGVPSYNE. The CDR3 in full is CSASRAGVPSYNEQFF.